The rows below give T cell receptor beta chains drawn from one sample of a study of post-analysis software for immune sequencing data. TCRdb re-analysed the PCR reads in MiXCR, keeping a single row per CDR3 protein. The table has about 200,000 distinct CDR3 sequences, 25% to 30% seen once; the top ten hold about 3.4%. Sequences were obtained from blood. These receptors were obtained from a girl aged 2-17 years with multiple sclerosis. Both conserved end residues are part of each CDR3. Fields, in order: D gene, J gene, V gene, clone size, CDR3 DNA, CDR3 protein. The D gene is left open where the match is weak. The size entry is marked missing in some rows and otherwise reads once, few, many or a size class.

D: TRBD2; J: TRBJ2-5; V: TRBV6-5; size: many; DNA: TGTGCCAGCAGTTACTCGGTCTACGCGGGGGAGGGCGAGACCCAGTACTTC; CDR3: CASSYSVYAGEGETQYF
D: NA; J: TRBJ2-7; V: TRBV7-9; size: NA; DNA: TGTGCCAGCAGCTTGGGGACGGCTCCCTACGAGCAGTACTTC; CDR3: CASSLGTAPYEQYF
D: NA; J: TRBJ1-1; V: TRBV5-1; size: NA; DNA: TGCGCCAGCAGGAGAGAGAAGAACACTGAAGCTTTCTTT; CDR3: CASRREKNTEAFF
D: NA; J: TRBJ2-7; V: TRBV5-1; size: many; DNA: TGCGCCAGCTCTTGGGGGGAAACCCGTTACGAGCAGTACTTC; CDR3: CASSWGETRYEQYF
D: NA; J: TRBJ1-2; V: TRBV6-1; size: many; DNA: TGTGCCAGCATCGACAGGCCCCTTGATGGCTACACCTTC; CDR3: CASIDRPLDGYTF
D: NA; J: TRBJ2-7; V: TRBV12-3/TRBV12-4; size: NA; DNA: TGTGCCAGCAGTTTAGAACCCTACGAGCAGTACTTC; CDR3: CASSLEPYEQYF
D: NA; J: TRBJ2-5; V: TRBV6-1; size: many; DNA: TGTGCCAGCAGTGAACTGGGAAAGCCCATGGGGCAAGAGACCCAGTACTTC; CDR3: CASSELGKPMGQETQYF
D: TRBD2; J: TRBJ2-7; V: TRBV3-1; size: NA; DNA: TGTGCCAGCAGCCACAGGACTAGCGTGCACGAGCAGTACTTC; CDR3: CASSHRTSVHEQYF
D: NA; J: TRBJ2-1; V: TRBV20-1; size: NA; DNA: TGCAGTGCTAGTCGGGGTGAGCAGTTCTTC; CDR3: CSASRGEQFF
D: TRBD1; J: TRBJ1-5; V: TRBV28; size: few; DNA: TGTGCCAGCACCCTAATACCAGGGGGTGGCCAGCCCCAGCATTTT; CDR3: CASTLIPGGGQPQHF
D: NA; J: TRBJ1-1; V: TRBV29-1; size: few; DNA: TGCAGCCACTACGGAGAGGGAGGCACTGAAGCTTTCTTT; CDR3: CSHYGEGGTEAFF
D: NA; J: TRBJ2-7; V: TRBV20-1; size: many; DNA: TGCAGTGCCGAACCCACCGCAGCGTTTCGCTACGAGCAGTACTTC; CDR3: CSAEPTAAFRYEQYF
D: TRBD1; J: TRBJ1-2; V: TRBV2; size: few; DNA: TGTGCCAGCAGCCCTCAGACAGGGCTCACCTCCCATTATGGCTACACCTTC; CDR3: CASSPQTGLTSHYGYTF
D: TRBD1; J: TRBJ1-2; V: TRBV28; size: many; DNA: TGTGCCAGCAGTTCTCTCCGGGACAGGGGGCGATCGAACTATGGCTACACCTTC; CDR3: CASSSLRDRGRSNYGYTF
D: TRBD2; J: TRBJ2-7; V: TRBV5-1; size: NA; DNA: TGCGCCAGCAGCTTTACGGGGGAGGGCTCCTACGAGCAGTACTTC; CDR3: CASSFTGEGSYEQYF
D: NA; J: TRBJ2-7; V: TRBV28; size: NA; DNA: TGTGCCAGCAGTAAAGCAAGGGGGAATACTGACGAGCAGTACTTC; CDR3: CASSKARGNTDEQYF
D: NA; J: TRBJ2-3; V: TRBV21-1; size: many; DNA: TGTGCCAGCAGCAAATGGTCTGAGGGACAGCTAAGATTTGATACGCAGTATTTT; CDR3: CASSKWSEGQLRFDTQYF
D: NA; J: TRBJ2-4; V: TRBV6-1; size: NA; DNA: TGTACCAGCAGTGACAGGGCCGGGACTCCGGCCTCTGCCTGGTACTTC; CDR3: CTSSDRAGTPASAWYF
D: TRBD2; J: TRBJ2-7; V: TRBV10-2; size: many; DNA: TGCGCCAGCAGTGAGAGGCCTAGCGGGAGGTCCTACGAGCAGTACTTC; CDR3: CASSERPSGRSYEQYF
D: NA; J: TRBJ1-5; V: TRBV20-1; size: NA; DNA: TGCAGTGCTAGAGGTGGGCAATTTAATCAGCCCCAGCATTTT; CDR3: CSARGGQFNQPQHF
D: NA; J: TRBJ2-1; V: TRBV29-1; size: many; DNA: TGCAGCGTGGGCAGTAGCTCCTACAATGAGCAGTTCTTC; CDR3: CSVGSSSYNEQFF
D: NA; J: TRBJ2-1; V: TRBV18; size: NA; DNA: TGTGCCAGCTCACCATTCGGGGGACCTTCTAGCCATGAGCAGTTCTTC; CDR3: CASSPFGGPSSHEQFF
D: NA; J: TRBJ1-2; V: TRBV28; size: many; DNA: TGTGCCAGCAGAGGCCAATTAGCCGGCTACACCTTC; CDR3: CASRGQLAGYTF
D: TRBD2; J: TRBJ2-3; V: TRBV5-1; size: NA; DNA: TGCGCCAGCAGCTTTAGCGGGGGGGCCTCAGATGCGCAGTATTTT; CDR3: CASSFSGGASDAQYF
D: TRBD1; J: TRBJ2-7; V: TRBV5-1; size: few; DNA: TGCGCCAGCAGCCACGGGACAGACTCCTACGAGCAGTACTTC; CDR3: CASSHGTDSYEQYF
D: TRBD1; J: TRBJ2-7; V: TRBV28; size: NA; DNA: TGTGCCAGCATCGAGCAGGGGGCAGAGTACGAGCAGTACTTC; CDR3: CASIEQGAEYEQYF
D: NA; J: TRBJ2-3; V: TRBV20-1; size: few; DNA: TGCAGTGCTAGTCCGAGACAGGTTACAGATACGCAGTATTTT; CDR3: CSASPRQVTDTQYF
D: NA; J: TRBJ1-1; V: TRBV2; size: few; DNA: TGTGCCAGCCGCTACAGAGTGTTGAACACTGAAGCTTTCTTT; CDR3: CASRYRVLNTEAFF
D: NA; J: TRBJ2-7; V: TRBV20-1; size: many; DNA: TGCAGTGCTAGAACCTACATCGCAAAAACCTCCTACGAGCAGTACTTC; CDR3: CSARTYIAKTSYEQYF